This record concerns one T cell receptor (beta chain) sequence. The antigen remains undetermined. This entry comes from a study of Ad26.COV2.S vaccination and SARS-CoV-2 variants. Across the whole study: Administration of Ad26.COV2.S was intramuscular, either once or twice 56 days apart. Study results and limitations: The TCR-based breadth and depth measures might underestimate overall T cell responses.

Germline lookup yields CDR1 SQVTM and CDR2 ANQGSEA. Trimming at V came to 5 bases and at J to 0 bases, leaving 6 bases not matched to a gene. The CDR3 totals 15 residues. Treatment indicated: roughly 19 received Ad26.COV2.S at low or high dose, single or two shots; about 5 received placebo; per-sample allocation not given. Sample collection was performed on day 63 after the first vaccine or placebo injection. Aged 18-55 years, donor was enrolled in Boston in about 2020. Wuhan-strain spike was delivered by a replication-incompetent Ad26 vector. Profiled with immunoSEQ multiplex PCR; TCRdb holds only in-frame clones, not every one. The sample carries roughly 510,000 clones, around 90% recorded once.

J is TRBJ2-1 and V is TRBV29-1; 8 bases are a match to TRBD1. The input for sequencing was peripheral blood, taken in a trial of Ad26.COV2.S vaccine versus placebo. This TCR was sampled from a person aged 18-60 years who received the Ad26.COV2.S COVID-19 vaccine or a placebo. CDR3: CSVHGTGLSYNEQFF. The CDR3, as DNA: TGCAGCGTTCATGGGACAGGACTCTCCTACAATGAGCAGTTCTTC.